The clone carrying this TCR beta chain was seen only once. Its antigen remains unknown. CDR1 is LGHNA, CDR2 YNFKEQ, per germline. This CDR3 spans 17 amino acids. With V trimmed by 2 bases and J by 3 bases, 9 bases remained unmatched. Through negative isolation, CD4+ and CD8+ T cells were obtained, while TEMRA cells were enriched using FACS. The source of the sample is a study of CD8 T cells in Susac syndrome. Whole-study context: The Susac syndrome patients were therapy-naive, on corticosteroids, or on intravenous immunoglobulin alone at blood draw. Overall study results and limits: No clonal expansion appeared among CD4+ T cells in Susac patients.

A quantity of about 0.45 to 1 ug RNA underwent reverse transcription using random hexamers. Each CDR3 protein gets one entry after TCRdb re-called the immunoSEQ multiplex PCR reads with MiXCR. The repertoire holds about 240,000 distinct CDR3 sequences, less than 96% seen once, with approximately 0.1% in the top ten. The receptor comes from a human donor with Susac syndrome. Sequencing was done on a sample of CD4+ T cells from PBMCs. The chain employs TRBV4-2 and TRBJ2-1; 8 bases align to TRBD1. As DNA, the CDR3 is TGTGCCAGCAGCCAACCCCGGACAGGGATATTCTACAATGAGCAGTTCTTC. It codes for CASSQPRTGIFYNEQFF.